This entry lists 27 T cell receptor beta chains sequenced from one sample in a study of control samples from healthy donors and cancer patients. Repertoires were generated with immunoSEQ multiplex PCR, while TCRdb's copy carries only in-frame clones and drops some. The sample consists of some 120,000 clones, around 87% of them appearing once. Sequencing was carried out using blood. All receptors come from a man aged 55 to 69 in good health.

The genes are TRBV7-2 and TRBJ2-2; D remains ambiguous. The CDR3 runs to 14 residues. Germline loops: CDR1 SGHTA, CDR2 FQGNSA. Trimming pared 2 bases from V and 6 bases from J, leaving 10 bases between. CDR3 sequence: CASSLTTGAGELFF. As DNA, the CDR3 is TGTGCCAGCAGCTTAACGACCGGCGCCGGGGAGCTGTTTTTT.

The rearrangement uses TRBV27 and TRBJ1-4; maybe TRBD1 (5 bases). The V end lost 8 bases, the J end lost 7 bases, and 20 bases lay between the germline ends. The CDR3 is made up of 15 amino acids. CDR1 is MNHEY and CDR2 is SMNVEV in the germline V gene (reference sequence). The CDR3 DNA reads as TGTGCCAGCTCTAGAGGGCTTTTTGGGGGTGAAAAACTGTTTTTT. This translates into CASSRGLFGGEKLFF.

The V and J genes are TRBV5-1 and TRBJ2-2; unclear D gene. The germline V and J ends were trimmed by 0 bases and 3 bases, with 6 bases remaining between them. This CDR3 has 14 amino acids. CDR1 and CDR2 from the germline V gene are SGHRS and YFSETQ. CDR3 DNA: TGCGCCAGCAGCTTGGGTTATGACACCGGGGAGCTGTTTTTT. Protein: CASSLGYDTGELFF.

The chain couples TRBV28 to TRBJ1-2; unclear D gene. CDR3 size: 12 residues. The germline CDR1 and CDR2 sequences are MDHEN and SYDVKM. V was cut by 7 bases and J by 4 bases, with 10 bases left in between. This chain's CDR3 is CASTPVSYGYTF. CDR3 bases: TGTGCCAGCACCCCCGTCAGCTATGGCTACACCTTC.

The chain carries TRBV19 and TRBJ1-4; TRBD1 aligns across 7 bases. There are 15 residues in the CDR3. V was clipped by 7 bases and J by 13 bases; unmatched bases: 18. Germline V gene data show CDR1 as LNHDA and CDR2 as SQIVND (reference sequence). CDR3 amino acids: CASTLDGGTDRGLFF. The CDR3 nucleotides are TGTGCCAGTACCCTCGACGGAGGGACAGACCGGGGACTGTTTTTT.

The rearrangement joins TRBV7-9 to TRBJ1-4; D gene uncertain. The V end was cut by 5 bases, the J end by 4 bases, with 8 bases between. This CDR3 region has 13 residues. The germline gives CDR1 SEHNR, CDR2 FQNEAQ (reference sequence). This CDR3 is CASSVVDNEKLFF. DNA of the CDR3: TGTGCCAGCAGCGTCGTCGATAATGAAAAACTGTTTTTT.

This clone turned up a few times. The CDR3 bases are TGTGCCAGCAGTTTGTCGGATCGTGGCTACACCTTC. Its translation is CASSLSDRGYTF. This chain joins TRBV28 and TRBJ1-2; no clear D gene. Germline CDR1 reads MDHEN; CDR2 reads SYDVKM. Trimming took 3 bases from V and 7 from J, leaving 9 bases between them. The CDR3 has 12 amino acids.

This chain links TRBV18 with TRBJ1-5; no clear D. The germline gives CDR1 KGHSH, CDR2 LQKENI. V was pared by 3 bases and J by 0 bases, with 18 bases between. The CDR3 covers 18 residues. CDR3 sequence (DNA): TGTGCCAGCTCACCCTTCAACAGTGAGCCCTATAGCAATCAGCCCCAGCATTTT. Residues: CASSPFNSEPYSNQPQHF.

The V and J genes are TRBV18 and TRBJ2-3; 8 positions match TRBD1. Germline V lookup: CDR1 KGHSH, CDR2 LQKENI. V was clipped by 4 bases and J by 3 bases; unmatched bases: 12. The CDR3 loop spans 17 amino acids. This CDR3 reads CASSHLGTGSGTDTQYF. The CDR3 DNA reads TGTGCCAGCTCACACCTCGGGACAGGTTCGGGGACAGATACGCAGTATTTT.

The rearrangement links TRBV7-2 to TRBJ2-5; no clear D gene. CDR3 size: 12 residues. Germline values: CDR1 SGHTA, CDR2 FQGNSA. V lost 5 bases and J 0 bases, leaving 4 bases between the germline ends. As DNA, the CDR3 is TGTGCCAGCAGCCCGTACCAAGAGACCCAGTACTTC. Amino acid sequence: CASSPYQETQYF. Combining the CDR3 with reference TRBV7-2 and TRBJ2-5 gives the whole variable domain GAGVSQSPSNKVTEKGKDVELRCDPISGHTALYWYRQSLGQGLEFLIYFQGNSAPDKSGLPSDRFSAERTGGSVSTLTIQRTQQEDSAVYLCASSPYQETQYFGPGTRLLVL.

The gene calls are TRBV30 and TRBJ1-1; D unclear. The CDR3 is 15 residues long. V lost 0 bases and J 5 bases, leaving 16 bases between the germline ends. The V gene's germline CDR1 is GTSNPN and CDR2 SVGIG (reference sequence). CDR3 in amino acids: CAWSVLRERRTEAFF. CDR3 bases: TGTGCCTGGAGTGTATTACGGGAACGAAGGACTGAAGCTTTCTTT.

The chain carries TRBV5-6 and TRBJ1-6, with 7 bases lining up with TRBD1. From germline, CDR1 is SGHDT and CDR2 YYEEEE. The CDR3 totals 15 residues. V shed 1 base, J shed 5 bases, and the junction held 3 bases outside the gene matches. This CDR3 reads CASSLRTGDNSPLHF. The CDR3 coding sequence is TGTGCCAGCAGCTTGCGGACAGGCGATAATTCACCCCTCCACTTT.

The V call is TRBV14, the J call TRBJ1-2, with D possibly matching TRBD1 (5 bases). The V and J ends lost 5 bases and 5 bases respectively, with 12 bases between them. The CDR3 loop spans 13 amino acids. CDR1 and CDR2 from the germline V gene are SGHDN and FVKESK. In DNA, the CDR3 is TGTGCCAGCAGCTCCCAGGGTAAGTATGGCTACACCTTC. Translating it yields CASSSQGKYGYTF.

This rearrangement joins TRBV4-1 to TRBJ1-4, with D hard to call. This CDR3 has 12 residues. V lost 3 bases and J lost 7, with 6 bases in between. CDR1 MGHRA and CDR2 YSYEKL come from the germline V gene. CDR3 DNA: TGCGCCAGCAGCCATCCCGGTGAAAAACTGTTTTTT. It codes for CASSHPGEKLFF.

V usage is TRBV5-1 and J usage is TRBJ2-1; 7 bases match TRBD2. Germline V gene lookup returns CDR1 SGHRS and CDR2 YFSETQ. CDR3 size: 15 residues. Trimming removed 0 bases from V and 2 bases from J; junction bases left unmatched: 2. The CDR3 loop reads CASSLVLAAYNEQFF. In nucleotides, the CDR3 is TGCGCCAGCAGCTTGGTTCTAGCGGCCTACAATGAGCAGTTCTTC. Full variable domain (remainder filled in from reference TRBV5-1 and TRBJ2-1): KAGVTQTPRYLIKTRGQQVTLSCSPISGHRSVSWYQQTPGQGLQFLFEYFSETQRNKGNFPGRFSGRQFSNSRSEMNVSTLELGDSALYLCASSLVLAAYNEQFFGPGTRLTVL.

This clone occurred a few times. The chain uses TRBV27 and TRBJ1-2; the match to TRBD1 covers 8 bases. Trimming took 4 bases from V and 7 from J; bases not matched to a gene: 5. CDR1 is MNHEY, CDR2 SMNVEV, per germline (reference sequence). CDR3 length: 13 amino acids. The CDR3 region is CASSSNRGGGYTF. The DNA of the CDR3 is TGTGCCAGCAGTTCCAACAGGGGGGGTGGCTACACCTTC.

The J gene is TRBJ2-3, the V gene TRBV5-1; TRBD2 aligns across 10 bases. Germline V gene data show CDR1 as SGHRS and CDR2 as YFSETQ. The CDR3 contains 15 residues. J gave up 4 bases and V 3 bases, and 5 bases lay outside the gene matches. DNA of the CDR3: TGCGCCAGCAGCTCCACGGGACTAGCGTCAGATACGCAGTATTTT. It codes for CASSSTGLASDTQYF.

The DNA of the CDR3 is TGTGCCAGCAGCTTAGCAGGGGAGGGCAATCAGCCCCAGCATTTT. This gives the protein CASSLAGEGNQPQHF. The chain carries TRBV7-9 and TRBJ1-5; TRBD1 might be the D (5 bases). CDR1 is SEHNR and CDR2 is FQNEAQ in the germline V gene (reference sequence). The CDR3 runs to 15 residues. Trimming took off 0 bases at V and 2 bases at J, with 8 bases between the two ends.

The chain employs TRBV11-2 and TRBJ2-7; the D is unclear. Trimming left V 5 bases short and J 3 bases short, with 14 bases between. Per the germline V gene, CDR1 is SGHAT and CDR2 is FQNNGV. The CDR3 runs 14 residues. The DNA of the CDR3 is TGTGCCAGCAGCCAAAACCGACTCCTCTACGAGCAGTACTTC. Translation gives CASSQNRLLYEQYF.

This chain connects TRBV25-1 to TRBJ1-2; D gene uncertain. CDR3 length: 14 amino acids. V was trimmed by 2 bases and J by 7 bases, leaving 14 bases between them. CDR1 is MGHDK and CDR2 is SYGVNS in the germline V gene. As DNA, the CDR3 is TGTGCCAGCAGTGAAGGGTTCACCGCTTTTGGCTACACCTTC. This sequence encodes CASSEGFTAFGYTF.

The chain joins TRBV7-8 to TRBJ1-6; the D is unclear. The CDR3 has 15 residues. V was trimmed by 0 bases and J by 6 bases, leaving 9 bases between them. The germline CDR1 and CDR2 sequences are SGHVS and FQNEAQ. The CDR3 loop reads CASSLAVFSNSPLHF. As DNA, the CDR3 is TGTGCCAGCAGCTTAGCGGTATTTAGTAATTCACCCCTCCACTTT.

The V gene is TRBV10-1, the J gene TRBJ2-5; 14 bases map to TRBD2. Germline V gene lookup returns CDR1 WNHNN and CDR2 SYGVQD (reference sequence). The trim removed 4 bases at V and 1 base at J, leaving 2 bases unmatched. This CDR3 region has 16 residues. DNA for the CDR3: TGCGCCAGCAGTGGAGGGACTAGCGGGGGCCAAGAGACCCAGTACTTC. It is translated as CASSGGTSGGQETQYF.

The chain uses TRBV28 and TRBJ2-2, with 7 bases lining up with TRBD1. Germline CDR1 and CDR2: MDHEN and SYDVKM. J lost 1 base, V lost 8 bases, and 7 bases had no gene match. This CDR3 is 15 amino acids long. In nucleotides, the CDR3 is TGTGCCAGCTGGCCCGACAGGGTGAACACCGGGGAGCTGTTTTTT. Its translation: CASWPDRVNTGELFF.

The V and J genes are TRBV7-7 and TRBJ1-1; TRBD1 aligns across 8 bases. The J segment lost 6 bases and the V segment lost 6 bases, leaving 15 bases of the junction unmatched. There are 16 residues in the CDR3. Germline V gives CDR1 SSHAT, CDR2 FNYEAQ (reference sequence). CDR3 protein: CASSNNTGGDEPEAFF. Written as DNA, the CDR3 is TGTGCCAGCAGTAACAATACAGGGGGGGACGAGCCTGAAGCTTTCTTT.

The V gene is TRBV7-2, the J gene TRBJ1-1; weak D call: TRBD1 (5 bases). The CDR3 has 13 amino acids. Germline V lookup: CDR1 SGHTA, CDR2 FQGNSA. Trimming cost V 5 bases and J 10 bases, with 17 bases left between them. The CDR3 nucleotides read TGTGCCAGCAGCCACGGGGGGGGACTAATAGCTTTCTTT. Amino acids: CASSHGGGLIAFF.

This clone was picked up a small number of times. The chain combines TRBV30 with TRBJ1-3; D not certain. The CDR3 length is 13 residues. The V end lost 0 bases, the J end lost 6 bases, and 9 bases lay between the germline ends. Germline V gives CDR1 GTSNPN, CDR2 SVGIG (reference sequence). The CDR3 reads CAWSVYYENTIYF. The CDR3 DNA reads as TGTGCCTGGAGTGTATATTACGAAAACACCATATATTTT.

The rearrangement joins TRBV7-3 to TRBJ1-2; D gene unclear. This CDR3 spans 15 amino acids. Looked up from germline, CDR1 is SGHTA and CDR2 is FQGTGA. V was pared by 5 bases and J by 2 bases, with 15 bases between. The CDR3 region has the DNA TGTGCCAGCAGCCCAACACCGACGGAGAACTATGGCTACACCTTC. Translated: CASSPTPTENYGYTF.